Below are 2 T cell receptor beta chains sequenced from a single sample in a study of T cells in Graves' hyperthyroidism and ophthalmopathy. RNA transcripts yielded amplified TCR beta CDR3 regions. A set of HTBI primers served as the primers for a first-round RT-PCR of the TCR CDR3. Via MiXCR, TCRdb re-called the multiplex PCR reads, giving one row per CDR3 protein. Of around 620,000 distinct CDR3 sequences listed, approximately 44% are singletons. The sequencing input was peripheral blood or thyroid tissue (not recorded which). These receptors all come from an adult woman with Graves' disease, either hyperthyroidism or ophthalmopathy (not recorded which).

This clonotype was counted once. A much larger clonotype is one base distant, so this may be a read error. J is TRBJ2-7 and V is TRBV7-9; no firm D call. The CDR3 consists of 13 residues. Germline V gene lookup returns CDR1 SEHNR and CDR2 FQNEAQ (reference sequence). V lost 3 bases, J lost 3 bases, and 9 bases lay in between. The CDR3 region is CASSFGIDYEQYF. As DNA, the CDR3 is TGTGCCAGCAGCTTCGGAATAGACTACGAGCAGTACTTC.

The chain links TRBV2 to TRBJ1-2; tentatively, D is TRBD1 (6 bases). The V and J ends lost 3 bases and 5 bases respectively, with 13 bases between them. Germline CDR1 reads SNHLY; CDR2 reads FYNNEI. This CDR3 is built from 14 residues. The CDR3 sequence: CASSDRTVLYGYTF. Written as DNA, the CDR3 is TGTGCCAGCAGTGATAGGACAGTATTGTATGGCTACACCTTC.